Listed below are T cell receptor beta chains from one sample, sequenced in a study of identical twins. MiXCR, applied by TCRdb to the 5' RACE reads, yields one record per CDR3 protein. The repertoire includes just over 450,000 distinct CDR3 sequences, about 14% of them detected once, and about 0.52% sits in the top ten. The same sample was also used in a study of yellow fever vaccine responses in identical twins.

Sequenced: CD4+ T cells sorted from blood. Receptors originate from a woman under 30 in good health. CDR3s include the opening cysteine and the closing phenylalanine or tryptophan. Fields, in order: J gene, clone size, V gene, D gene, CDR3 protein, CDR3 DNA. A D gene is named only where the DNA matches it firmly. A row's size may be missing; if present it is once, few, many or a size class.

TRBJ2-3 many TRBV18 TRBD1 CASSPTGQRSDTQYF TGTGCCAGCTCACCAACGGGACAGAGATCGGATACGCAGTATTTT
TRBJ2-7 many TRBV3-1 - CASSQADYEQYF TGTGCCAGCAGCCAAGCCGACTACGAGCAGTACTTC
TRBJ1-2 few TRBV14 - CASSLGLDYGYTF TGTGCCAGCAGCTTGGGACTTGACTATGGCTACACCTTC
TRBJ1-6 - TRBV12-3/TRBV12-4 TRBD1 CASSPTGNGANSPLHF TGTGCCAGCAGCCCGACAGGGAACGGGGCAAATTCACCCCTCCACTTT
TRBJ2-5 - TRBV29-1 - CSAGHGSSETQYF TGCAGCGCTGGCCATGGATCCTCGGAGACCCAGTACTTC
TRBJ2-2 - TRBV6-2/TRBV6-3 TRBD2 CASSYGRALTGELFF TGTGCCAGCAGTTACGGGAGGGCCCTCACCGGGGAGCTGTTTTTT
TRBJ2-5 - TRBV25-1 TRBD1 CASSPPGTGSETQYF TGTGCCAGCAGCCCACCCGGGACAGGATCGGAGACCCAGTACTTC
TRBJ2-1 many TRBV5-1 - CASISSPGNYNEQFF TGCGCCAGCATTTCTTCCCCGGGAAACTACAATGAGCAGTTCTTC
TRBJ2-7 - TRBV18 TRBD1 CASSQTGGIQTYEQYF TGTGCCAGCTCCCAGACAGGGGGAATTCAAACCTACGAGCAGTACTTC
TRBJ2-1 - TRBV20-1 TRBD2 CSARDRSGGESRYNEQFF TGCAGTGCTAGAGATAGGAGCGGGGGGGAATCGAGGTACAATGAGCAGTTCTTC
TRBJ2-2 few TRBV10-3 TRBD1 CAISESTGVGELFF TGTGCCATCAGTGAGTCTACAGGGGTCGGGGAGCTGTTTTTT
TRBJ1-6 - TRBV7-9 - CASSLAESSPLHF TGTGCCAGCAGCTTAGCGGAGAGCTCACCCCTCCACTTT
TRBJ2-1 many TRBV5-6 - CASSSLPAGTGGNEQFF TGTGCCAGCAGTTCTCTCCCCGCCGGGACCGGTGGGAATGAGCAGTTCTTC
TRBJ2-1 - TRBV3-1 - CASRHGTFTNEQFF TGTGCCAGCAGACACGGGACATTTACCAATGAGCAGTTCTTC
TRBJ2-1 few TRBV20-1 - CSAITPGEKYNEQFF TGCAGTGCGATCACTCCGGGGGAGAAATACAATGAGCAGTTCTTC
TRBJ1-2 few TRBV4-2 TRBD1 CASSQATGVDYGYTF TGTGCCAGCAGCCAAGCGACAGGGGTAGATTATGGCTACACCTTC
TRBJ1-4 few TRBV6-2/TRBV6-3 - CASSSGQTAGEKLFF TGTGCCAGCAGTTCCGGACAGACGGCAGGTGAAAAACTGTTTTTT
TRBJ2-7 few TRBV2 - CASRPGPRIEEQYF TGTGCCAGCAGACCGGGACCCAGGATAGAGGAGCAGTACTTC
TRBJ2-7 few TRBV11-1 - CASGTGQPSSYEQYF TGTGCCAGCGGAACGGGACAACCCTCATCCTACGAGCAGTACTTC
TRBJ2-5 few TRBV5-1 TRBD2 CASSTGLAGVGETQYF TGCGCCAGCAGCACAGGACTAGCGGGAGTAGGAGAGACCCAGTACTTC
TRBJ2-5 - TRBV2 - CASSVSPSGETQYF TGTGCCAGCAGTGTATCCCCCTCCGGGGAGACCCAGTACTTC
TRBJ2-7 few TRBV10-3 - CAIKAGSYEQYF TGTGCCATCAAGGCAGGGTCGTACGAGCAGTACTTC
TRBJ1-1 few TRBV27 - CASTSGRTNTEAFF TGTGCCAGCACCTCCGGACGGACGAACACTGAAGCTTTCTTT
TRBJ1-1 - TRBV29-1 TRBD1 CSVDNRGRTEAFF TGCAGCGTTGATAACAGGGGGCGAACTGAAGCTTTCTTT
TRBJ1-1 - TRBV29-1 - CSVVGWWDTEAFF TGCAGCGTTGTCGGTTGGTGGGACACTGAAGCTTTCTTT
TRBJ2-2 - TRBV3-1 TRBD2 CASSQPGLGGTGELFF TGTGCCAGCAGCCAACCGGGACTAGGGGGAACCGGGGAGCTGTTTTTT
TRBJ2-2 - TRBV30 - CAWEGGTNTGELFF TGTGCCTGGGAGGGGGGCACGAACACCGGGGAGCTGTTTTTT
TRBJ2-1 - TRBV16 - CASSQFLGPQSRFF TGTGCCAGCAGCCAATTTCTTGGGCCCCAAAGTCGGTTCTTC
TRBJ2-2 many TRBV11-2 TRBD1 CASSPTGGRTGELFF TGTGCCAGCAGCCCGACAGGGGGGAGGACCGGGGAGCTGTTTTTT
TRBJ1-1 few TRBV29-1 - CSVASGNTEAFF TGCAGCGTTGCGTCAGGGAACACTGAAGCTTTCTTT
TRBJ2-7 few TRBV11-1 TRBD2 CASSPGRASGGELTYEQYF TGTGCCAGCAGCCCCGGACGGGCTAGCGGGGGAGAGCTCACCTACGAGCAGTACTTC
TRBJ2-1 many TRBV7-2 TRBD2 CASSLAASGASYNEQFF TGTGCCAGCAGCTTAGCGGCTAGCGGGGCCTCCTACAATGAGCAGTTCTTC
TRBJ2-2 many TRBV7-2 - CASSLGRNTGELFF TGTGCCAGCAGCTTAGGACGAAATACCGGGGAGCTGTTTTTT
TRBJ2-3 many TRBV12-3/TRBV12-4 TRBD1 CASSRGPGQGTDTQYF TGTGCCAGCAGTCGCGGGCCGGGACAGGGGACAGATACGCAGTATTTT
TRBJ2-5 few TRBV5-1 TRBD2 CASSLELAAWGWGQETQYF TGCGCCAGCAGCTTGGAACTAGCGGCATGGGGATGGGGACAAGAGACCCAGTACTTC
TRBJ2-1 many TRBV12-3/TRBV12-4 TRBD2 CASSLIVLGLAGEQFF TGTGCCAGCAGTTTAATTGTCCTAGGGCTAGCGGGGGAGCAGTTCTTC
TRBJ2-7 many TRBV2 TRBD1 CASSRDRGPEQYF TGCGCCAGCAGCCGGGACAGGGGGCCTGAGCAGTACTTC
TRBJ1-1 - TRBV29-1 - CSAQRQFNTEAFF TGCAGCGCCCAGCGACAGTTTAACACTGAAGCTTTCTTT
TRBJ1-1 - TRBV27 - CASNLQGNTEAFF TGTGCCAGCAACCTCCAGGGGAACACTGAAGCTTTCTTT
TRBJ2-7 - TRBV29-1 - CSVEGGDGQYF TGCAGCGTTGAAGGGGGGGACGGGCAGTACTTC
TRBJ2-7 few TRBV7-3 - CASSRLGSHEQYF TGTGCCAGCAGCCGATTGGGGAGCCACGAGCAGTACTTC
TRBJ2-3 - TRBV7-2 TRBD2 CASSLAAGGPGTDTQYF TGTGCCAGCAGCTTAGCAGCGGGGGGGCCGGGCACAGATACGCAGTATTTT
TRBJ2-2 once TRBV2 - CASRATGTKNTGELFF TGTGCCAGCAGGGCCACCGGGACAAAGAACACCGGGGAGCTGTTTTTT
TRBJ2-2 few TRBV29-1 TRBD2 CSVSSGGLLVGELFF TGCAGCGTATCGAGCGGGGGGTTGCTGGTCGGGGAGCTGTTTTTT
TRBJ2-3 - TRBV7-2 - CASSAVERTDTQYF TGTGCCAGCAGTGCGGTCGAGCGCACAGATACGCAGTATTTT
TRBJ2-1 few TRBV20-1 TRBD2 CSARGGLAGSYNEQFF TGCAGTGCTAGAGGCGGACTAGCGGGCTCCTACAATGAGCAGTTCTTC
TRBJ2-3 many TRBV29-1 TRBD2 CSALRSGSTDTQYF TGCAGCGCCCTTCGTAGCGGGAGCACAGATACGCAGTATTTT
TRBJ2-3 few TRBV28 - CASTSGRTGLLGVGF TGTGCCAGCACATCTGGGAGGACAGGCCTCCTGGGGGTCGGTTTT
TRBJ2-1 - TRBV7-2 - CASSSAVGNEQFF TGTGCCAGCAGCTCCGCCGTGGGGAATGAGCAGTTCTTC
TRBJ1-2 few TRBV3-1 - CASSQADRFLSYGYTF TGTGCCAGCAGCCAAGCGGACAGATTTCTTAGCTATGGCTACACCTTC
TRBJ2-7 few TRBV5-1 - CASSRRWAGASYEQYF TGCGCCAGCAGCCGAAGATGGGCAGGAGCCTCCTACGAGCAGTACTTC
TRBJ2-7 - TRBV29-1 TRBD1 CSALGTGGSYEQYF TGCAGCGCCCTCGGGACAGGGGGCTCCTACGAGCAGTACTTC
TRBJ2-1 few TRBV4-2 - CASSQDLPEQFF TGTGCCAGCAGCCAAGATTTACCCGAGCAGTTCTTC
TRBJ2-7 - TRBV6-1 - CASSEAASSYEQYF TGTGCCAGCAGTGAAGCGGCTAGCAGCTACGAGCAGTACTTC